These 26 T cell receptor beta chains share one sample of origin, sequenced in a study of T cells after yellow fever vaccination. TCRdb ran MiXCR on the 5' RACE reads and lists one entry per CDR3 protein. This repertoire shows more than 300,000 distinct CDR3 sequences, 6.8% found once; its top ten account for around 17%. Source: PBMCs, taken roughly 46 days after the first yellow fever vaccination. The receptor set was obtained from a man younger than 35 who received the YFV17D yellow fever vaccine.

The chain uses TRBV6-4 and TRBJ1-1; the D gene is possibly TRBD1 (5 bases). This CDR3 has 21 amino acids. Trimming removed 6 bases at V and 3 bases at J, with 35 bases between. CDR1 and CDR2 from the germline V gene are MRHNA and SNTAGT. CDR3 in DNA: TGTGCCAGCAGAATGGGATTTTCTCGGCGGGGGACCCTAAGGGTCGACACTGAAGCTTTCTTT. Translating it yields CASRMGFSRRGTLRVDTEAFF.

The chain has TRBV6-5 and TRBJ2-5; 8 bases are shared with TRBD1. CDR3 length equals 16 residues. V shed 0 bases and J 5 bases; nucleotides not matched to a gene: 8. Germline values: CDR1 MNHEY, CDR2 SVGAGI. The CDR3 reads CASSYSPGGAGETQYF. CDR3 DNA: TGTGCCAGCAGTTACTCGCCAGGGGGCGCGGGGGAGACCCAGTACTTC.

This chain joins TRBV7-9 and TRBJ1-1; 9 bases are shared with TRBD1. The CDR3 is 13 amino acids. J lost 11 bases, V lost 1 base, and 5 bases had no gene match. Germline V gene data show CDR1 as SEHNR and CDR2 as FQNEAQ (reference sequence). The CDR3 region is CASSLEWDRVAFF. The DNA for the CDR3 is TGTGCCAGCAGCTTAGAGTGGGACAGGGTGGCTTTCTTT.

A few counts support this clonotype. The CDR3 nucleotides are TGTGCCAGCCCCCGGGGCTCCAGGGCGGATGAAAAACTGTTTTTT. Protein product: CASPRGSRADEKLFF. The rearrangement uses TRBV18 and TRBJ1-4; a possible D gene is TRBD1 (5 bases). The length of the CDR3 is 15 residues. Trimming cost V 8 bases and J 6 bases, with 19 bases left between them. Germline lookup yields CDR1 KGHSH and CDR2 LQKENI. Full variable domain (outside the CDR3, taken from reference TRBV18 and TRBJ1-4): NAGVMQNPRHLVRRRGQEARLRCSPMKGHSHVYWYRQLPEEGLKFMVYLQKENIIDESGMPKERFSAEFPKEGPSILRIQQVVRGDSAAYFCASPRGSRADEKLFFGSGTQLSVL.

This clonotype has ten or more counts. The genes are TRBV12-3 or TRBV12-4 and TRBJ1-2; 7 bases map to TRBD1. This CDR3 is 14 amino acids long. With V trimmed by 8 bases and J by 10 bases, 16 bases remained unmatched. The CDR3 nucleotides read TGTGCCAGCGGTGGGACAGCCTTCAAAGAATTCTACACCTTC. This translates into CASGGTAFKEFYTF.

There are a few counts of this clonotype. V gene TRBV27 combines with J gene TRBJ2-1; 9 nucleotides agree with TRBD1. Germline V gives CDR1 MNHEY, CDR2 SMNVEV (reference sequence). The CDR3 extends over 14 amino acids. The trim removed 5 bases at V and 9 bases at J, leaving 8 bases unmatched. CDR3 region: CASSLVGQGGEQFF. The DNA of the CDR3 is TGTGCCAGCAGTCTAGTGGGACAGGGAGGTGAGCAGTTCTTC.

A few counts support this clonotype. The chain uses TRBV28 and TRBJ2-5, with D uncertain. The CDR3 is 15 amino acids. V shed 7 bases and J shed 5 bases, with 20 bases lying between them. Germline lookup yields CDR1 MDHEN and CDR2 SYDVKM. This CDR3 reads CASTRGIKGQETQYF. CDR3 in DNA: TGTGCCAGCACCCGTGGCATTAAAGGGCAGGAGACCCAGTACTTC.

This clonotype was observed a few times. The chain has TRBV6-6 and TRBJ1-2; no firm D call. This CDR3 comprises 12 residues. CDR1 is MNHNY and CDR2 is SVGAGI in the germline V gene (reference sequence). V lost 3 bases and J lost 6, with 8 bases in between. The CDR3 nucleotides are TGTGCCAGCAGTTATAACGGGGATGGCTACACCTTC. Protein product: CASSYNGDGYTF.

The chain employs TRBV5-5 and TRBJ1-5; no definite D call. CDR1 is SGHKS, CDR2 YYEKEE, per germline (reference sequence). This CDR3 region has 15 residues. V was trimmed by 1 base and J by 0 bases, leaving 8 bases between them. The CDR3 here is CASSLIGDSNQPQHF. As DNA, the CDR3 is TGTGCCAGCAGCTTGATCGGTGATAGCAATCAGCCCCAGCATTTT.

V gene TRBV2 combines with J gene TRBJ2-2; D possibly matches TRBD1 or TRBD2 (6 bases each). This CDR3 is 14 amino acids long. Deletions cut 7 bases from V and 6 bases from J, with 15 bases between. The germline V gene encodes CDR1 SNHLY and CDR2 FYNNEI. The CDR3 reads CASNRRGGAGELFF. CDR3 nucleotide sequence: TGTGCCAGCAATCGCAGGGGAGGAGCCGGGGAGCTGTTTTTT.

This clonotype was counted between two and nine times. This chain joins TRBV20-1 and TRBJ2-3; TRBD1 matches at 9 bases. In germline, CDR1 is DFQATT, CDR2 SNEGSKA (reference sequence). This CDR3 contains 14 residues. V was clipped by 6 bases and J by 4 bases; unmatched bases: 8. The CDR3 coding sequence is TGCAGTGCGGGCGGGACAGGGAGTTCAGATACGCAGTATTTT. It specifies CSAGGTGSSDTQYF.

This clonotype was observed a handful of times. The chain's CDR3 is CATSREGTHSYEQYV. CDR3 sequence (DNA): TGTGCCACCAGCAGAGAGGGGACTCACTCCTACGAGCAGTACGTC. The chain couples TRBV15 to TRBJ2-7, with a weak D call TRBD2 (6 bases). Germline CDR1 is LNHNV and CDR2 is YYDKDF (reference sequence). CDR3 length: 15 amino acids. Trimming took off 0 bases at V and 0 bases at J, with 9 bases between the two ends.

The chain is built from TRBV7-2 and TRBJ2-7; D possibly corresponds to TRBD2 (5 bases). Germline CDR1 is SGHTA and CDR2 is FQGNSA. This CDR3 contains 13 residues. Trimming left V 2 bases short and J 0 bases short, with 5 bases between. The CDR3 DNA reads as TGTGCCAGCAGCTTACGGGACTCCTACGAGCAGTACTTC. Its protein product is CASSLRDSYEQYF.

A few counts support this clonotype. The chain recombines TRBV12-3 or TRBV12-4 with TRBJ2-7, with D tentatively TRBD1 (6 bases). The V and J ends lost 4 bases and 2 bases respectively, with 6 bases between them. The CDR3 length is 12 residues. The CDR3 loop is CASSSGAYEQYF. CDR3 nucleotides: TGTGCCAGCAGTTCAGGGGCCTACGAGCAGTACTTC.

This clonotype was observed a few times. V usage is TRBV11-2 and J usage is TRBJ1-1; D may be TRBD1 (5 bases). The CDR3 runs to 13 residues. With 1 base removed from V and 6 bases from J, the gap between germline ends came to 9 bases. Per the germline V gene, CDR1 is SGHAT and CDR2 is FQNNGV. The CDR3 sequence is CASSLAGVAEAFF. The CDR3 nucleotides read TGTGCCAGCAGCTTAGCGGGGGTGGCTGAAGCTTTCTTT.

This clonotype was observed a few times. The rearrangement joins TRBV9 to TRBJ2-7; 8 bases agree with TRBD2. Germline-derived CDR1 and CDR2 are SGDLS and YYNGEE. The CDR3 is 15 amino acids. V shed 3 bases and J 0 bases; nucleotides not matched to a gene: 5. The CDR3 loop is CASSANSGASYEQYF. The CDR3 bases are TGTGCCAGCAGCGCGAATAGCGGGGCCTCCTACGAGCAGTACTTC. Supplemented by reference TRBV9 and TRBJ2-7, the full variable domain reads DSGVTQTPKHLITATGQRVTLRCSPRSGDLSVYWYQQSLDQGLQFLIQYYNGEERAKGNILERFSAQQFPDLHSELNLSSLELGDSALYFCASSANSGASYEQYFGPGTRLTVT.

The chain couples TRBV6-5 to TRBJ1-5, with D possibly being TRBD1 (6 bases). V dropped 0 bases and J dropped 6 bases, with 9 bases sitting between them. The length of the CDR3 is 14 residues. Looked up from germline, CDR1 is MNHEY and CDR2 is SVGAGI. The CDR3 here is CASSYSGAGQPQHF. Written as DNA, the CDR3 is TGTGCCAGCAGTTACTCGGGGGCGGGTCAGCCCCAGCATTTT.

This clonotype was detected a few times. The J gene is TRBJ1-6, the V gene TRBV6-5, with D unresolved. V was trimmed by 3 bases and J by 6 bases, leaving 9 bases between them. From germline, CDR1 is MNHEY and CDR2 SVGAGI. The CDR3 has 14 amino acids. The CDR3 sequence is CASSYVKGNSPLHF. The CDR3 DNA is TGTGCCAGCAGTTATGTGAAGGGTAATTCACCCCTCCACTTT.

The genes are TRBV7-2 and TRBJ1-5; D gene unclear. Germline CDR1 reads SGHTA; CDR2 reads FQGNSA. The CDR3 has 12 amino acids. Trimming removed 5 bases at V and 7 bases at J, with 9 bases between. As DNA, the CDR3 is TGTGCCAGCAGCGCGGCAGGACAGCCCCAGCATTTT. Its translation: CASSAAGQPQHF.

This clonotype was found many times. This chain joins TRBV1 and TRBJ2-7; TRBD2 was called by the table and not checked on the DNA. TRBV1 is a pseudogene. This CDR3 spans 14 amino acids. The CDR3 is CTSSLGTEVNEQYV. CDR3 in DNA: TGCACCAGCAGCCTAGGGACTGAAGTGAACGAGCAGTACGTC.

This clonotype occurred a few times. The chain is built from TRBV5-1 and TRBJ2-4; a weak D match, TRBD1 (5 bases). V was trimmed by 4 bases and J by 8 bases, leaving 13 bases between them. The CDR3 totals 13 residues. CDR1 SGHRS and CDR2 YFSETQ come from the germline V gene. The CDR3 spells CASSPPQGDIQYF. DNA for the CDR3: TGCGCCAGCAGCCCCCCGCAGGGCGACATTCAGTACTTC.

This chain connects TRBV24-1 to TRBJ2-1, with 10 bases identical to TRBD2. This CDR3 spans 13 amino acids. Germline CDR1 is KGHDR and CDR2 is SFDVKD. Losses at the gene ends were 9 bases for V and 6 bases for J; bases not matched to a gene: 4. The CDR3 loop reads CATAAGGFNEQFF. The CDR3 bases are TGTGCCACCGCAGCGGGAGGGTTCAATGAGCAGTTCTTC.

This CDR3 is CASSSNLRPLHF. The CDR3 DNA reads as TGTGCCAGCAGTAGTAATCTCCGGCCCCTCCACTTT. The V call is TRBV7-9, the J call TRBJ1-6; D remains unclear. The germline gives CDR1 SEHNR, CDR2 FQNEAQ (reference sequence). This CDR3 is built from 12 residues. Trimming took 6 bases from V and 13 from J, leaving 13 bases between them.

The CDR3 reads CASSLRGSTQPQHF. CDR3 DNA: TGTGCCAGCAGCTTGAGGGGGTCTACTCAGCCCCAGCATTTT. The V and J genes are TRBV11-2 and TRBJ1-5; tentative D call: TRBD1 (6 bases). The CDR3 has 14 amino acids. V gave up 3 bases and J gave up 6 bases, with 12 bases separating them. The germline V gene has CDR1 SGHAT and CDR2 FQNNGV.

This clonotype was counted only a few times. The CDR3 sequence is CSASPAGGPVTGELFF. CDR3 DNA sequence: TGCAGTGCTAGTCCGGCGGGGGGGCCGGTCACCGGGGAGCTGTTTTTT. The chain is built from TRBV20-1 and TRBJ2-2; TRBD2 matches 9 bases. Trimming at V came to 3 bases and at J to 4 bases, leaving 9 bases not matched to a gene. This CDR3 has 16 amino acids. Germline assignment: CDR1 DFQATT and CDR2 SNEGSKA (reference sequence).

This sequence joins TRBV19 and TRBJ1-5, with TRBD1 as a possible D gene (6 bases). Germline CDR1 is LNHDA and CDR2 is SQIVND (reference sequence). The V end was cut by 6 bases, the J end by 2 bases, with 14 bases between. This CDR3 contains 15 residues. The CDR3 DNA follows: TGTGCCAGTAGGTCTCGGGACAATGGCAATCAGCCCCAGCATTTT. Translated, it gives CASRSRDNGNQPQHF.